The rows below give T cell receptor beta chains drawn from one sample of a study of shared clonotypes between healthy human individuals. Clones were sequenced by immunoSEQ multiplex PCR, and TCRdb holds only the in-frame ones, with some missing. The data contain 2.3 million or so clones, over 90% of them singletons. Sequences were obtained from naive CD4+ T cells from PBMCs. Receptors originate from a man aged 18 to 35 in good health. Some clones in this sample may be carry-over from other donors' samples. Each CDR3 is given with its conserved first and last residue. Each record gives: clone size, D gene, J gene, V gene, CDR3 protein, CDR3 DNA. D genes are given only for firm matches. A clone size is listed for some rows: how often the clone was seen (once, few, many), or a class if it is expanded.

-,-,TRBJ2-1,TRBV5-4,CASLRDAGTYNEQFF,TGTGCCAGCCTGCGGGATGCGGGGACCTACAATGAGCAGTTCTTC
-,-,TRBJ2-5,TRBV9,CASSVATVATQETQYF,TGTGCCAGCAGCGTAGCTACGGTGGCAACACAAGAGACCCAGTACTTC
-,-,TRBJ2-1,TRBV5-1,CASSSAWKAEQFF,TGCGCCAGCAGCTCCGCTTGGAAGGCTGAGCAGTTCTTC
-,TRBD1,TRBJ2-7,TRBV11-2,CASSPLGRGRWNYYEQYF,TGTGCCAGCAGCCCGTTGGGCAGGGGGCGGTGGAACTACTACGAGCAGTACTTC
once,TRBD2,TRBJ2-1,TRBV5-1,CASAGVSGSSYNEQFF,TGCGCCAGCGCGGGGGTCAGCGGGAGCTCCTACAATGAGCAGTTCTTC
-,-,TRBJ2-2,TRBV30,CAWTQTAGTGELFF,TGTGCCTGGACCCAGACTGCGGGCACCGGGGAGCTGTTTTTT
-,-,TRBJ1-2,TRBV5-1,CASSLPGIDYGYTF,TGCGCCAGCAGCTTGCCAGGGATTGACTATGGCTACACCTTC
-,-,TRBJ2-1,TRBV5-1,CASSLSGTATYNEQFF,TGCGCCAGCAGCTTGTCCGGGACGGCTACCTACAATGAGCAGTTCTTC
-,TRBD1,TRBJ2-7,TRBV5-1,CASSLTGAASYEQYF,TGCGCCAGCAGCTTGACAGGGGCGGCCTCCTACGAGCAGTACTTC
once,TRBD2,TRBJ2-1,TRBV16,CASSPIEGLAGNEQFF,TGTGCCAGCAGCCCAATCGAGGGACTAGCTGGCAATGAGCAGTTCTTC
-,TRBD1,TRBJ2-3,TRBV28,CASSPWGRTGDTQYF,TGTGCCAGCAGCCCTTGGGGCAGGACAGGAGATACGCAGTATTTT
-,-,TRBJ2-7,TRBV5-6,CASSLGGLEQYF,TGTGCCAGCAGCTTGGGGGGACTCGAGCAGTACTTC
-,-,TRBJ2-1,TRBV11-2,CASSLEVEIFYNEQFF,TGTGCCAGCAGCTTAGAAGTCGAGATTTTTTACAATGAGCAGTTCTTC
once,TRBD1,TRBJ2-3,TRBV5-8,CASSPGQGETDTQYF,TGTGCCAGCAGCCCGGGACAGGGGGAGACAGATACGCAGTATTTT
-,-,TRBJ2-6,TRBV9,CASSVLSGANVLTF,TGTGCCAGCAGCGTCCTATCTGGGGCCAACGTCCTGACTTTC
-,-,TRBJ2-7,TRBV28,CASSTNTGEQYF,TGTGCCAGCAGTACAAACACGGGCGAGCAGTACTTC
-,TRBD1,TRBJ2-7,TRBV5-1,CASSPGRAGGIRNEQYF,TGCGCCAGCAGCCCCGGTCGGGCAGGGGGTATAAGGAACGAGCAGTACTTC
-,-,TRBJ1-3,TRBV11-2,CASSIDWSSGNTIYF,TGTGCCAGCAGTATAGACTGGAGCTCTGGAAACACCATATATTTT
once,TRBD2,TRBJ2-1,TRBV7-9,CASSLVALAGYNEQFF,TGTGCCAGCAGCTTAGTAGCGCTAGCGGGATACAATGAGCAGTTCTTC
-,-,TRBJ1-1,TRBV29-1,CSVEEVQGSTEAFF,TGCAGCGTTGAGGAGGTGCAGGGGAGCACTGAAGCTTTCTTT
-,-,TRBJ2-7,TRBV6-6,CASSYRDRREQYF,TGTGCCAGCAGTTACAGGGACCGAAGAGAGCAGTACTTC
-,TRBD1,TRBJ2-2,TRBV7-9,CASSSGTGSRSGELFF,TGTGCCAGCAGCTCCGGGACAGGGAGTCGAAGCGGGGAGCTGTTTTTT
-,-,TRBJ1-2,TRBV6-5,CASSLGPQGGYTF,TGTGCCAGCAGCCTCGGACCTCAGGGGGGCTACACCTTC
-,-,TRBJ2-7,TRBV6-1,CASTSTGNEQYF,TGTGCCAGCACCTCGACAGGAAACGAGCAGTACTTC
-,-,TRBJ1-2,TRBV6-5,CASSYSRTSNYGYTF,TGTGCCAGCAGTTACTCAAGGACCTCTAACTATGGCTACACCTTC
-,TRBD2,TRBJ2-4,TRBV9,CASSEATSDIAKNIQYF,TGTGCCAGCAGTGAAGCCACTAGCGATATAGCCAAAAACATTCAGTACTTC
-,TRBD1,TRBJ2-5,TRBV7-6,CASSRRQGETQYF,TGTGCCAGCAGCCGAAGACAGGGCGAGACCCAGTACTTC
-,-,TRBJ1-2,TRBV6-6,CASSPQRQGANYGYTF,TGTGCCAGCAGCCCCCAGCGGCAGGGAGCTAACTATGGCTACACCTTC
-,TRBD1,TRBJ1-1,TRBV7-3,CASSLTGGPTEAFF,TGTGCCAGCAGCTTAACAGGGGGCCCCACTGAAGCTTTCTTT
-,-,TRBJ2-1,TRBV11-2,CASSLSTGRPSSYNEQFF,TGTGCCAGCAGCTTAAGTACAGGCAGGCCAAGCTCCTACAATGAGCAGTTCTTC
-,-,TRBJ1-5,TRBV4-3,CASSQVVGGRQPQHF,TGCGCCAGCAGCCAAGTTGTCGGGGGACGACAGCCCCAGCATTTT
-,-,TRBJ2-7,TRBV5-1,CASSWVTGNTYEQYF,TGCGCCAGCAGCTGGGTGACAGGAAATACCTACGAGCAGTACTTC
once,-,TRBJ1-2,TRBV14,CASSQGWNYGYTF,TGTGCCAGCAGCCAAGGGTGGAACTATGGCTACACCTTC
-,-,TRBJ2-7,TRBV27,CASSLSSPHSGSYEQYF,TGTGCCAGCAGTTTATCTAGTCCACATAGCGGCTCCTACGAGCAGTACTTC
-,TRBD1,TRBJ2-1,TRBV7-9,CASSSGQGLYNEQFF,TGTGCCAGCAGCTCAGGACAGGGGCTCTACAATGAGCAGTTCTTC
-,-,TRBJ1-1,TRBV28,CASGVFWNTEAFF,TGTGCCAGCGGGGTTTTTTGGAACACTGAAGCTTTCTTT
-,-,TRBJ2-5,TRBV5-1,CASSLITGETQYF,TGCGCCAGCAGCCTAATAACCGGGGAGACCCAGTACTTC
-,-,TRBJ1-1,TRBV1,CTSVTGGPEAFF,TGCACCAGCGTGACAGGGGGCCCTGAAGCTTTCTTT
-,TRBD1,TRBJ1-1,TRBV28,CASSSPGQGGTEAFF,TGTGCCAGCAGTTCGCCGGGACAGGGCGGCACTGAAGCTTTCTTT
-,TRBD2,TRBJ2-3,TRBV30,CAWSASSGTDTQYF,TGTGCCTGGAGTGCCTCTAGCGGAACAGATACGCAGTATTTT
-,TRBD2,TRBJ2-1,TRBV7-2,CASSLEVAGVYNEQFF,TGTGCCAGCAGCTTAGAGGTAGCGGGAGTCTACAATGAGCAGTTCTTC
-,TRBD2,TRBJ2-1,TRBV18,CASSPWSYRTSGNNEQFF,TGTGCCAGCTCACCATGGTCCTATAGGACTAGCGGCAACAATGAGCAGTTCTTC
-,-,TRBJ2-6,TRBV28,CASSLGQGYSGANVLTF,TGTGCCAGCAGTTTAGGCCAGGGGTACTCTGGGGCCAACGTCCTGACTTTC
-,TRBD2,TRBJ2-5,TRBV4-1,CASGLGLQETQYF,TGCGCCAGCGGGCTGGGACTACAAGAGACCCAGTACTTC
-,TRBD1,TRBJ1-6,TRBV30,CAWRLTGGAESPLHF,TGTGCCTGGAGGCTCACAGGGGGCGCGGAATCACCCCTCCACTTT
-,-,TRBJ1-2,TRBV20-1,CSAPVGPGYTF,TGCAGTGCCCCCGTCGGGCCTGGCTACACCTTC
-,-,TRBJ1-2,TRBV28,CASGSGDEVGYTF,TGTGCCAGCGGATCAGGGGACGAGGTTGGCTACACCTTC
once,-,TRBJ1-3,TRBV5-4,CASSLEGGSNTIYF,TGTGCCAGCAGCTTGGAAGGGGGTTCGAACACCATATATTTT
-,-,TRBJ2-1,TRBV18,CASSPWRNEQFF,TGTGCCAGCTCGCCCTGGAGGAATGAGCAGTTCTTC
-,TRBD2,TRBJ2-1,TRBV11-2,CASSLDRLAGLSSYNEQFF,TGTGCCAGCAGCTTAGATCGCCTAGCGGGACTGAGCTCCTACAATGAGCAGTTCTTC
-,-,TRBJ2-5,TRBV6-8,CASSYFGETQYF,TGTGCCAGCAGTTACTTCGGAGAGACCCAGTACTTC
-,TRBD2,TRBJ2-6,TRBV4-3,CASSRGLAGGSGANVLTF,TGCGCCAGCAGCCGAGGACTAGCGGGGGGCTCTGGGGCCAACGTCCTGACTTTC